These T cell receptor beta chains were read from a single sample in a study of regulatory T cells in long-lasting Graves disease. MiXCR, run by TCRdb on the multiplex PCR reads, gives a single entry per CDR3 protein. The repertoire has approximately 400,000 distinct CDR3 sequences, approximately 25% of them found once; the top ten carry less than 30%. The sequenced sample was peripheral blood mononuclear cells (PBMCs), obtained when the disease was refractory, from a patient treated with antithyroid drugs. These receptors came from a woman aged 40 to 50 with Graves disease. The conserved cysteine and the conserved F or W are not part of the CDR3 here.

v_call	j_call	cdr3_aa
TRBV29-1	TRBJ1-1	SVATGEAF
TRBV12-3/TRBV12-4	TRBJ1-1	ASSFFPSHTEAF
TRBV28	TRBJ2-5	ASSLGASGQETQY
TRBV7-2	TRBJ2-2	ASSLVARGRNTGELF
TRBV12-3/TRBV12-4	TRBJ2-1	ASSFALDSRSSYNEQF
TRBV10-3	TRBJ2-7	AIRSDKSSYEQY
TRBV5-1	TRBJ2-7	ASSLDPGLAGGNEQY
TRBV11-2	TRBJ2-5	ASSLYKGLIGTQY
TRBV5-1	TRBJ2-7	ASSLVPPLTRAYEQY
TRBV2	TRBJ2-3	ASNRLAGEAQY
TRBV11-2	TRBJ2-4	ASSDPSMAKNIQY
TRBV20-1	TRBJ2-7	SASSMTYEQY
TRBV7-9	TRBJ2-6	ASSYTRTVNSGANVLT
TRBV14	TRBJ1-1	ASSQGRLGVAF
TRBV11-2	TRBJ1-1	ASSDGMENTEAF
TRBV7-2	TRBJ1-1	ASSSRGRGLSNTEAF
TRBV15	TRBJ1-1	ATSRVGGDTEAF
TRBV5-1	TRBJ2-7	ASSLTTSGLYEQY
TRBV20-1	TRBJ1-1	SAAAGKGRTEAF
TRBV20-1	TRBJ1-3	SAGTAGGNTIY
TRBV7-3	TRBJ1-5	ASSLESDQPQH
TRBV14	TRBJ2-7	ASSPRRQESSYEQY
TRBV9	TRBJ2-7	ASSGTVSYEQY
TRBV28	TRBJ2-5	ASSSGTSGRASVTQY
TRBV7-9	TRBJ1-1	ASSSSRDRGMFSAF
TRBV7-2	TRBJ2-7	ASSYKMTSGRFYEQY
TRBV28	TRBJ1-1	ASSQQVMNTEAF
TRBV5-1	TRBJ2-7	ASNGASGRGEQY
TRBV19	TRBJ1-2	ASSLETRTGGYT
TRBV20-1	TRBJ1-5	SARDLETGGMSNQPQH
TRBV27	TRBJ2-7	ASGATYEQY
TRBV11-2	TRBJ2-4	ASSLGRVNKNIQY
TRBV28	TRBJ2-7	ASRQSGTGYEQY
TRBV6-1	TRBJ2-5	ASREGAQETQY
TRBV19	TRBJ1-1	ASSFMGQNTEAF
TRBV11-2	TRBJ2-7	ASSLGMGRLIYEQY
TRBV5-1	TRBJ2-7	ASSKGLAGPSYEQY
TRBV11-2	TRBJ1-4	ASSPTGGEKLF
TRBV5-1	TRBJ2-7	ASRDSLSYEQY
TRBV12-3/TRBV12-4	TRBJ1-1	ASSKGTWGTEAF
TRBV28	TRBJ1-1	ASTPLLWDTEAF
TRBV11-2	TRBJ2-5	ASSLVADRVRETQY
TRBV18	TRBJ1-6	ASSPRGTGSDSPLH
TRBV19	TRBJ1-5	ASTGTGVQPQH
TRBV20-1	TRBJ2-2	SARETGELF
TRBV20-1	TRBJ1-6	SAGSGGSGDSPLH
TRBV10-3	TRBJ1-3	AITAGPNSGNTIY